This T cell receptor beta chain was documented in a study of shared clonotypes between healthy human individuals. Findings and caveats of the study: Specimens sampled were limited to blood, with tissue repertoires likely differing. In general, naive subsets displayed greater estimated richness than memory subsets did. Enrolling few donors narrowed the genetic and exposure-history diversity that was represented.

A remark on this clone: Its specificity is not known.

This CDR3 has 16 amino acids. Between the trimmed V and J ends, which lost 4 bases and 0 bases, there was a span of 14 bases. Germline V gene data show CDR1 as MNHEY and CDR2 as SVGAGI. Once extracted for a subset, genomic DNA was divided evenly among several immunoSEQ plates. Measured with immunoSEQ multiplex PCR; TCRdb has only the in-frame clones, and not every one. This table holds over a million clones, 95% to 99% found once. The sequenced sample was naive CD4+ T cells sorted from blood. Subset noted: CD45RA+ positively selected. The receptor was isolated from a young man in good health. The rearrangement joins TRBV6-5 to TRBJ2-3; TRBD1 might be the D (6 bases). CDR3 loop: CASSSFDRSSTDTQYF. The CDR3 region has the DNA TGTGCCAGCAGTTCGTTTGACAGGTCAAGCACAGATACGCAGTATTTT.